Given below is one TCR beta chain in context. This clone is identified as medium-sized (0.01 to 0.1%). Its antigen has not been determined. No base qualities exist here, and no much larger clone lies one base off it. This specimen comes from a study of tumor-infiltrating lymphocytes in localized non-small cell lung cancer (dated by TCRdb to the early 2020s). Background for the entire study: The cohort covered several histologies, both smokers and never-smokers, and patients whose samples were collected after neoadjuvant chemotherapy. Resected tumor tissue and uninvolved lung tissue described as non-adjacent to the tumor were contributed by each patient, with both tissues obtained from the same patient. TCR sequencing was one of several integrated assays, alongside flow cytometry, multiplex immunofluorescence, RNA-seq, exome sequencing and proteomics, applied to the same patients. The overall ICON cohort comprised 150 surgical patients with localized non-small cell lung cancer whose tumors were resected. The paired tumor versus uninvolved lung comparison of immunoSEQ T-cell fraction included under 60 patients.

General conclusions and limits of the study: Recurrence-free survival showed no association with tumor T-cell fraction from TCR sequencing (p = 0.61). Assay coverage differed among patients according to how much tissue was available, so only a subset of the cohort had TCR sequencing. Different pieces of the same tissue were used for different assays, so technical variation could not be separated from intratumor heterogeneity. Higher T cell infiltration in tumors than in uninvolved lung tissue was supported by TCRbeta sequencing, consistent with immunofluorescence CD3 counts. The TCR-derived T-cell fraction showed no difference between the flow cytometry-defined immunotypes IM1 (good prognosis) and IM2 (poor prognosis).

Enrollment in ICON was initiated in 2016, and the last patient was enrolled in 2018. A subcohort of 76 patients provided fresh tumor and matched uninvolved tissue for in-depth immune analyses, with TCR sequencing among those analyses. No cell sorting was done, and TCR sequencing was instead run on DNA isolated from bulk tissue. Taken from the germline V gene (reference sequence), the CDR1 and CDR2 loops are MNHEY and SMNVEV. V and J lose 2 bases and 3 bases, and a span of 7 bases separates them. The CDR3 holds 13 amino acids from the cysteine to the phenylalanine. Only the CDR3 portion is preserved as DNA: 39 bases, with reading frame beginning at the first base. The T-cell fraction in tumor and uninvolved lung tissue was provided by TCR sequencing with the immunoSEQ assay. In the authors' own workflow: For survival analysis, patients were divided into high (upper tertile) and low (lower two tertiles) T-cell fraction groups, which were compared by log-rank test. Paired tumor versus uninvolved lung differences in T-cell fraction were tested with a signed-rank test. TCRdb's version of the immuneACCESS table is confined to in-frame rearrangements and falls short of the full clone set. An unresolved V gene accounts for under half of the shortfall where checked; the remainder is of unknown origin. V and J calls and clone size are those listed in that table; D and trimming were worked out from the DNA. The sample profile shows around 9,500 clones; 70% to 80% of them were found once. The ten largest clones represent approximately 9% of the sample.

Recombination joined TRBV27 with TRBJ1-2, with the D gene too uncertain to name. Sequencing used lung tumor tissue. The clonotype originates from a human donor with non-small cell lung cancer. At the DNA level, the sequence is TGTGCCAGCAGTTTAGGGCGGCACTATGGCTACACCTTC. Translated, it reads CASSLGRHYGYTF.